The source of this TCR beta chain is a study of spatial heterogeneity in lung cancer. Findings and caveats of the study: The estimate shows that only roughly 7% of tumor T cells were covered for alpha and 12% to 15% for beta chains. It was found that expanded intratumoral alpha and beta TCR counts tracked tumor mutation counts. Quantities of ubiquitous and regional expanded TCRs paralleled ubiquitous and regional nonsynonymous mutations, respectively.

In this sample, this clonotype turned up many times. The antigen is undetermined. This beta chain lies outside the target of a library built for alpha chains; its clone size means little. Time point meaning: sample taken at primary tumor resection. The germline gives CDR1 MNHNY, CDR2 SVGAGI (reference sequence). This CDR3 region has 14 residues. V was cut by 10 bases and J by 6 bases, with 22 bases left in between. TCRdb reanalysed the 5' RACE reads using MiXCR and keeps one entry per CDR3 protein. Of under 20,000 distinct CDR3 sequences in the sample, about 9.6% were seen once. The chain carries TRBV6-6 and TRBJ2-7; D unclear. The specimen comprised lung tumor tissue, sampled at surgery. This clonotype was sampled from a female donor with early-stage non-small cell lung cancer. For the CDR3, the DNA is TGTGCCACCCTCTCCGGACGGGTCCAATCCGAGCAGTACTTC. Its protein is CATLSGRVQSEQYF.